This T cell receptor beta chain was sequenced for a study of shared clonotypes between healthy human individuals. Study-wide context: In total, the donors were a couple of women and three men aged 18 to 49. Used for every donor were three CD4 naive, three CD4 memory, two CD8 naive and one CD8 memory plate. General study findings and limits: Owing to a small donor count, the genetic and exposure-history diversity represented was limited.

In the case of this clone: The antigen is not known.

Sequenced by immunoSEQ multiplex PCR; TCRdb stores in-frame clones only, minus some. The table has over 1.5 million clones, 95% to 99% seen once. The germline CDR1 and CDR2 sequences are SGHRS and YFSETQ. V was clipped by 6 bases and J by 2 bases, with 11 bases between them. The CDR3 is 13 amino acids. This clonotype was sampled from a man under 40 in good health. J is TRBJ2-5 and V is TRBV5-1; possible D gene TRBD2, 6 bases. The sample comprised naive CD4+ T cells sorted from blood. Subset denoted: CD45RA+ positively selected. In DNA, the CDR3 is TGCGCCAGCAAGGCCGGGGGACAAGAGACCCAGTACTTC. This codes for CASKAGGQETQYF.